The rows below give T cell receptor beta chains drawn from one sample of a study of beta chain features in type 1 diabetes. This table comes from immunoSEQ multiplex PCR, and its TCRdb copy is limited to in-frame clones, with some not included. The sample holds hundreds of thousands of clones, more than 65% seen once. The sequenced material came from naive CD4+ T cells from blood. These receptors originate from a young man in good health. The CDR3 runs from the conserved cysteine through the conserved F or W. D genes are given only for firm matches. The listing skips clone size in some rows; elsewhere it reads once, few, many or a size class.

J,length,D,V,size,DNA,CDR3
TRBJ2-3,14,TRBD1,TRBV25-1,NA,TGTGCCAGCAGGAGGCAGGGGGCCACAGATACGCAGTATTTT,CASRRQGATDTQYF
TRBJ2-4,12,NA,TRBV5-6,NA,TGTGCCAGCCACCTAGGGGAAAACATTCAGTACTTC,CASHLGENIQYF
TRBJ2-2,15,TRBD1,TRBV2,NA,TGTGCCAGCAGGACGGACAGGATGAGTACCGGGGAGCTGTTTTTT,CASRTDRMSTGELFF
TRBJ2-7,13,TRBD2,TRBV29-1,NA,TGCAGCGTTGAAGGACTAGCGACATACGAGCAGTACTTC,CSVEGLATYEQYF
TRBJ2-7,13,NA,TRBV7-9,NA,TGTGCCAGCAGCTCGACAGAGGCCTACGAGCAGTACTTC,CASSSTEAYEQYF
TRBJ2-5,16,NA,TRBV7-9,NA,TGTGCCAGCAGCTTAGCGCTCGGACCCAGTCAAGAGACCCAGTACTTC,CASSLALGPSQETQYF
TRBJ1-5,13,NA,TRBV7-9,NA,TGTGCCAGCAGCCAAGGAGGCAATCAGCCCCAGCATTTT,CASSQGGNQPQHF
TRBJ2-7,13,NA,TRBV30,NA,TGTGCCCTGAAGGTAGCGAAGGCGTACGAGCAGTACTTC,CALKVAKAYEQYF
TRBJ2-3,15,NA,TRBV29-1,few,TGCAGCCACACAGGGATCTTTCGTAGCACAGATACGCAGTATTTT,CSHTGIFRSTDTQYF
TRBJ2-1,15,TRBD2,TRBV19,NA,TGTGCCAGTAGCGCACCGGGACTAGCGGTCGATGAGCAGTTCTTC,CASSAPGLAVDEQFF
TRBJ1-2,15,NA,TRBV30,few,TGTGCCTGGAGTCACCGGGGGGCCCTCATTTATGGCTACACCTTC,CAWSHRGALIYGYTF
TRBJ2-1,15,TRBD1,TRBV4-3,NA,TGCGCCAGCAGCCAGCAAACAGGGGGAGCCCATGAGCAGTTCTTC,CASSQQTGGAHEQFF
TRBJ2-3,16,TRBD2,TRBV29-1,once,TGCAGCGTTGAAAGTAGGACTAGCGGACGCACAGATACGCAGTATTTT,CSVESRTSGRTDTQYF
TRBJ1-1,13,NA,TRBV29-1,NA,TGCAGCGTTGAAAATCTTCGGGAGGCTGAAGCTTTCTTT,CSVENLREAEAFF
TRBJ2-2,15,NA,TRBV30,once,TGTGCCTGGAGTTTTACGTCGTCCCGAGGCGGGGAGCTGTTTTTT,CAWSFTSSRGGELFF
TRBJ2-2,13,NA,TRBV30,NA,TGTGCTCGAACGGCAGTGAACACCGGGGAGCTGTTTTTT,CARTAVNTGELFF
TRBJ2-7,14,NA,TRBV4-3,few,TGCGCCAGCAGCCAAGATTTGGGGCGCTACGAGCAGTACTTC,CASSQDLGRYEQYF
TRBJ2-5,11,NA,TRBV30,NA,TGTGCCTGGAGCGCCGAAGAGACCCAGTACTTC,CAWSAEETQYF
TRBJ2-5,16,TRBD2,TRBV7-9,NA,TGTGCCAGCAGCCCCTCTGGAGCGGGGATCCAAGAGACCCAGTACTTC,CASSPSGAGIQETQYF
TRBJ1-1,14,NA,TRBV7-2,NA,TGTGCCAGCAGCTTAGGACAGCTGAACACTGAAGCTTTCTTT,CASSLGQLNTEAFF
TRBJ2-3,16,TRBD2,TRBV7-2,NA,TGTGCCAGCAGTGGACTAGCGGGAGGGAGCACAGATACGCAGTATTTT,CASSGLAGGSTDTQYF
TRBJ2-6,13,NA,TRBV9,NA,TGTGCCAGCAGGTACTCTGGGGCCAACGTCCTGACTTTC,CASRYSGANVLTF
TRBJ1-2,12,NA,TRBV6-5,NA,TGTGCCAGCAGAACCGGAGCTTATGGCTACACCTTC,CASRTGAYGYTF
TRBJ2-3,15,TRBD2,TRBV6-5,NA,TGTGCCAGCAGTTATGGGCGGGAGAGCACAGATACGCAGTATTTT,CASSYGRESTDTQYF
TRBJ2-2,12,NA,TRBV9,NA,TGTGCCAGCAGCCCAGTTAGCGGGGAGCTGTTTTTT,CASSPVSGELFF
TRBJ2-5,12,TRBD2,TRBV29-1,NA,TGCAGCGTTGTAAGCGGGGAAGAGACCCAGTACTTC,CSVVSGEETQYF
TRBJ2-5,14,NA,TRBV30,NA,TGTGCCGGCGGGCAGGGGGGAGGATACGAGACCCAGTACTTC,CAGGQGGGYETQYF
TRBJ2-5,12,TRBD2,TRBV29-1,NA,TGCAGCGCCTCGGGGGGGCCTGAGACCCAGTACTTC,CSASGGPETQYF
TRBJ2-3,12,NA,TRBV29-1,NA,TGCAGCGTTCACCAAAGCACAGATACGCAGTATTTT,CSVHQSTDTQYF
TRBJ2-3,14,NA,TRBV30,NA,TGTGCCTGGAAGGGTTATGAAGACGCAGATACGCAGTATTTT,CAWKGYEDADTQYF
TRBJ2-2,14,NA,TRBV7-9,NA,TGTGCCAGCAGCTTGGACTACCCTACCGGGGAGCTGTTTTTT,CASSLDYPTGELFF
TRBJ2-2,12,NA,TRBV13,NA,TGTGCCAGCAGCTTACATATCGGGGAGCTGTTTTTT,CASSLHIGELFF
TRBJ2-4,17,TRBD2,TRBV7-9,NA,TGTGCCAGCAGCTACCTCAGCGGGGACCTAGCCAAAAACATTCAGTACTTC,CASSYLSGDLAKNIQYF
TRBJ2-1,16,NA,TRBV7-2,NA,TGTGCCAGCAGCTTAGCAGGTAGTCGTCTCTACAATGAGCAGTTCTTC,CASSLAGSRLYNEQFF
TRBJ2-1,15,TRBD2,TRBV30,once,TGTGCCTGGAGTGTAACTAGCGGGAGCTACAATGAGCAGTTCTTC,CAWSVTSGSYNEQFF
TRBJ1-6,12,NA,TRBV30,NA,TGTGCCTGGGGAAAAGCTCGTTCACCCCTCCACTTT,CAWGKARSPLHF
TRBJ2-2,12,NA,TRBV30,few,TGTGCCTCGGACACGAACACCGGGGAGCTGTTTTTT,CASDTNTGELFF
TRBJ2-6,18,TRBD1,TRBV4-3,once,TGCGCCAGCAGCCAAGTTACAGGGGCGAACTTTGGGGCCAACGTCCTGACTTTC,CASSQVTGANFGANVLTF
TRBJ2-2,17,TRBD2,TRBV4-2,NA,TGTGCCAGCAGCCAAGATGAGCCCGGGACTAGCCCCGGGGAGCTGTTTTTT,CASSQDEPGTSPGELFF
TRBJ1-5,15,TRBD1,TRBV30,NA,TGTGCCTGGAGTGTGGAGACAGGGTTGAGTCAGCCCCAGCATTTT,CAWSVETGLSQPQHF